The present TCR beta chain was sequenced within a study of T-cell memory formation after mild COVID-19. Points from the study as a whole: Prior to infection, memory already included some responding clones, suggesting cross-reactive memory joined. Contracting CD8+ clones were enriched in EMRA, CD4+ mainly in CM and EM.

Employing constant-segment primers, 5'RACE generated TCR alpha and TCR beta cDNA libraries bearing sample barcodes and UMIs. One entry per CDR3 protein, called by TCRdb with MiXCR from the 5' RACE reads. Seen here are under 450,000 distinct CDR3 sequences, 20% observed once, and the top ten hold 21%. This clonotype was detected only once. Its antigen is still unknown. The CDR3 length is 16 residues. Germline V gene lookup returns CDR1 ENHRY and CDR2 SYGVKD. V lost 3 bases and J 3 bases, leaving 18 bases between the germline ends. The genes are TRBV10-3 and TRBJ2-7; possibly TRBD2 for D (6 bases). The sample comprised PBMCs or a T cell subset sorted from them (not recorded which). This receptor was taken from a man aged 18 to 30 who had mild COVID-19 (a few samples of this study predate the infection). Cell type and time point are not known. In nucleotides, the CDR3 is TGTGCCATCAGTGAATCGGGGGACGGGCGGGTCTACGAGCAGTACTTC. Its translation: CAISESGDGRVYEQYF.